Each of the 25 T cell receptor beta chains below was sequenced from the same sample in a study of PD-L1 blockade in urothelial cancer. The data were produced by immunoSEQ multiplex PCR, yet TCRdb's version contains in-frame clones alone and is incomplete. The sample contains roughly 20,000 clones, 88% of which appear only once. The source was PBMCs, collected around atezolizumab (anti-PD-L1) treatment. These receptors all come from a man aged 45-60 years with urothelial cancer.

The chain combines TRBV4-2 with TRBJ1-2, with D tentatively TRBD1 (6 bases). The CDR3 is 14 amino acids. V lost 0 bases, J lost 1 base, and 6 bases lay in between. CDR1 and CDR2 from the germline V gene are LGHNA and YNFKEQ. The CDR3 loop is CASSQEDSNYGYTF. DNA of the CDR3: TGTGCCAGCAGCCAAGAGGACAGTAACTATGGCTACACCTTC.

The chain couples TRBV5-6 to TRBJ1-5; 7 nucleotides line up with TRBD1. This CDR3 is 14 amino acids long. Germline V gene sequence: CDR1 SGHDT, CDR2 YYEEEE. With V trimmed by 3 bases and J by 7 bases, 7 bases remained unmatched. The CDR3 nucleotides read TGTGCCAGCAGCTCAACAGGGGTTGGACAGCCCCAGCATTTT. It is translated as CASSSTGVGQPQHF.

This chain uses TRBV6-1 with TRBJ1-2, with TRBD1 as a possible D gene (5 bases). V was clipped by 2 bases and J by 8 bases, with 12 bases between them. This CDR3 has 13 amino acids. In germline, CDR1 is MNHNS, CDR2 SASEGT. The CDR3 bases are TGTGCCAGCAGTGAACGGTTTAGGGGCGGCTACACCTTC. It translates to CASSERFRGGYTF.

The V and J genes are TRBV6-5 and TRBJ2-1; the match to TRBD2 covers 7 bases. V lost 4 bases and J lost 9; bases outside the gene matches: 3. CDR3 length equals 12 residues. Germline values: CDR1 MNHEY, CDR2 SVGAGI. The CDR3 DNA is TGTGCCAGCAGTTCCCCGGGGGGTGAGCAGTTCTTC. Translating gives CASSSPGGEQFF.

CDR3 DNA: TGTGCCAGCAGTCTAGGACAGGGAAGGGTGTATGGGACCCAGTACTTC. Its translation: CASSLGQGRVYGTQYF. The chain couples TRBV28 to TRBJ2-5; TRBD1 aligns across 8 bases. This CDR3 comprises 16 residues. Losses at the gene ends were 5 bases for V and 7 bases for J; bases not matched to a gene: 15. Germline assignment: CDR1 MDHEN and CDR2 SYDVKM.

The rearrangement links TRBV19 to TRBJ1-3; 7 bases fit TRBD1. V shed 4 bases, J shed 1 base, and the junction held 1 base outside the gene matches. CDR1 is LNHDA and CDR2 is SQIVND in the germline V gene (reference sequence). This CDR3 region has 14 residues. The CDR3: CASSTQGSGNTIYF. In nucleotides, the CDR3 is TGTGCCAGTAGTACACAGGGGTCTGGAAACACCATATATTTT.

V and J are TRBV10-1 and TRBJ2-1, with 7 bases fitting TRBD2. The trim removed 2 bases at V and 7 bases at J, leaving 8 bases unmatched. The germline V gene encodes CDR1 WNHNN and CDR2 SYGVQD (reference sequence). The CDR3 length is 15 residues. CDR3 DNA: TGCGCCAGCAGTGAGGAGCGGGGTAAGAGGAATGAGCAGTTCTTC. This encodes CASSEERGKRNEQFF.

This chain connects TRBV19 to TRBJ1-4, with TRBD1 matching over 9 bases. The CDR3 has 15 residues. V dropped 1 base and J dropped 6; count of bases not matched to a gene: 3. CDR1 is LNHDA and CDR2 is SQIVND in the germline V gene (reference sequence). DNA for the CDR3: TGTGCCAGTAGTATAGGAACAGGGGGCTATGAAAAACTGTTTTTT. It codes for CASSIGTGGYEKLFF. Full variable domain (rest looked up from reference TRBV19 and TRBJ1-4): DGGITQSPKYLFRKEGQNVTLSCEQNLNHDAMYWYRQDPGQGLRLIYYSQIVNDFQKGDIAEGYSVSREKKESFPLTVTSAQKNPTAFYLCASSIGTGGYEKLFFGSGTQLSVL.

This chain connects TRBV7-8 to TRBJ2-4, with 9 bases matching TRBD1. This CDR3 is 22 amino acids long. The J segment lost 2 bases and the V segment lost 2 bases, leaving 22 bases of the junction unmatched. The germline gives CDR1 SGHVS, CDR2 FQNEAQ. CDR3 DNA sequence: TGTGCCAGCAGCTTAAGGGACAGGGTAGACCGGGTCGTCTCGAGGACCAAAAACATTCAGTACTTC. This sequence encodes CASSLRDRVDRVVSRTKNIQYF.

The V call is TRBV28, the J call TRBJ2-2; 10 bases agree with TRBD2. V lost 3 bases and J lost 5; bases outside the gene matches: 3. Germline lookup yields CDR1 MDHEN and CDR2 SYDVKM. The CDR3 spans 15 residues. In DNA form, the CDR3 reads TGTGCCAGCAGTTTTGTTAGCGGGAGGACCGGGGAGCTGTTTTTT. Protein: CASSFVSGRTGELFF.

The chain employs TRBV5-4 and TRBJ2-3; possibly TRBD2 for D (5 bases). This CDR3 is 12 amino acids long. V lost 4 bases and J 6 bases, leaving 9 bases between the germline ends. Germline CDR1 SGHNT, CDR2 YYREEE (reference sequence). CDR3 sequence: CASSNREDTQYF. CDR3 DNA: TGTGCCAGCAGCAATAGGGAGGATACGCAGTATTTT. The full variable domain, rest sourced from reference TRBV5-4 and TRBJ2-3, is ETGVTQSPTHLIKTRGQQVTLRCSSQSGHNTVSWYQQALGQGPQFIFQYYREEENGRGNFPPRFSGLQFPNYSSELNVNALELDDSALYLCASSNREDTQYFGPGTRLTVL.

The chain is built from TRBV14 and TRBJ1-4; 7 bases are a match to TRBD1. The CDR3 totals 16 residues. The germline V gene encodes CDR1 SGHDN and CDR2 FVKESK. Trimming removed 4 bases from V and 0 bases from J; junction bases left unmatched: 5. CDR3 amino acids: CASSRLQGTTNEKLFF. The CDR3 nucleotides read TGTGCCAGCAGCCGTCTACAGGGGACAACTAATGAAAAACTGTTTTTT. Full variable domain (remainder filled in from reference TRBV14 and TRBJ1-4): EAGVTQFPSHSVIEKGQTVTLRCDPISGHDNLYWYRRVMGKEIKFLLHFVKESKQDESGMPNNRFLAERTGGTYSTLKVQPAELEDSGVYFCASSRLQGTTNEKLFFGSGTQLSVL.

This chain joins TRBV19 and TRBJ1-2; D gene uncertain. Looked up from germline, CDR1 is LNHDA and CDR2 is SQIVND (reference sequence). With 2 bases removed from V and 4 bases from J, the gap between germline ends came to 5 bases. The length of the CDR3 is 12 residues. The CDR3 DNA is TGTGCCAGTAGTATATCCGTCTATGGCTACACCTTC. It translates to CASSISVYGYTF. The full variable domain, rest sourced from reference TRBV19 and TRBJ1-2, is DGGITQSPKYLFRKEGQNVTLSCEQNLNHDAMYWYRQDPGQGLRLIYYSQIVNDFQKGDIAEGYSVSREKKESFPLTVTSAQKNPTAFYLCASSISVYGYTFGSGTRLTVV.

The chain employs TRBV5-6 and TRBJ2-5; TRBD2 aligns across 8 bases. The V segment lost 0 bases and the J segment 4 bases; nucleotides outside the gene matches: 5. In germline, CDR1 is SGHDT, CDR2 YYEEEE. The CDR3 runs 15 residues. The CDR3, as DNA: TGTGCCAGCAGCTTGGTTTCGGGGGGGGGAGAGACCCAGTACTTC. It is translated as CASSLVSGGGETQYF.

This chain connects TRBV18 to TRBJ1-3, with 12 positions matching TRBD1. Germline V gives CDR1 KGHSH, CDR2 LQKENI. Unmatched junction bases numbered 8, after V lost 6 bases and J lost 2 bases. The CDR3 covers 17 residues. The CDR3 bases are TGTGCCAGCTCCATAACGGGACAGGGGGCTGCTGGAAACACCATATATTTT. Protein sequence: CASSITGQGAAGNTIYF.

This clone was detected once. The V and J genes are TRBV7-2 and TRBJ2-7; TRBD1 agrees at 8 bases. V was pared by 5 bases and J by 2 bases, with 8 bases of the junction left unmatched. CDR1 is SGHTA, CDR2 FQGNSA, per germline. The CDR3 consists of 15 residues. CDR3 in amino acids: CASSPQGEVTYEQYF. CDR3 DNA: TGTGCCAGCAGCCCACAGGGGGAGGTCACCTACGAGCAGTACTTC.

J is TRBJ2-1 and V is TRBV6-1; 12 positions match TRBD2. This CDR3 spans 16 amino acids. Germline V lookup: CDR1 MNHNS, CDR2 SASEGT. V was clipped by 4 bases and J by 8 bases; unmatched bases: 9. The CDR3 coding sequence is TGTGCCAGCAGTGGACTAGCGGGAGTCCCGGGGTATGAGCAGTTCTTC. This encodes CASSGLAGVPGYEQFF.

The J gene is TRBJ2-5, the V gene TRBV29-1; the D gene is possibly TRBD1 (5 bases). Germline CDR1 is SQVTM and CDR2 is ANQGSEA. CDR3 length equals 15 residues. The V and J ends lost 4 bases and 1 base respectively, with 16 bases between them. The CDR3 region is CSVGARASFQETQYF. The CDR3 DNA reads TGCAGCGTTGGGGCCAGGGCGAGTTTCCAAGAGACCCAGTACTTC.

This chain links TRBV18 with TRBJ1-2, with D perhaps TRBD1 (5 bases). Germline V gives CDR1 KGHSH, CDR2 LQKENI. The CDR3 contains 13 residues. V was clipped by 1 base and J by 4 bases, with 7 bases between them. Here the CDR3 reads CASSPQGLYGYTF. In DNA form, the CDR3 reads TGTGCCAGCTCACCACAGGGACTCTATGGCTACACCTTC.

As DNA, the CDR3 is TGTGCCATCAGACGCGAACTAGCGGATTACAATGAGCAGTTCTTC. Its protein product is CAIRRELADYNEQFF. V gene TRBV10-3 combines with J gene TRBJ2-1, with 8 bases fitting TRBD2. Trimming cost V 6 bases and J 4 bases; bases outside gene matches: 8. Germline V CDR1 and CDR2: ENHRY, SYGVKD. The CDR3 has 15 amino acids.

The chain links TRBV5-6 to TRBJ2-5; D is uncertain. CDR1 SGHDT and CDR2 YYEEEE come from the germline V gene. The germline V and J ends were trimmed by 1 base and 3 bases, with 4 bases remaining between them. This CDR3 is 12 amino acids long. CDR3 sequence reads: CASSLTKETQYF. In nucleotides, the CDR3 is TGTGCCAGCAGCTTGACTAAAGAGACCCAGTACTTC.

The V and J genes are TRBV11-3 and TRBJ2-1; TRBD2 matches 13 bases. Germline values: CDR1 SGHNT, CDR2 YENEEA. The CDR3 totals 17 residues. Germline trimming cut 5 bases from V and 5 bases from J; bases unmatched to any gene: 9. Here the CDR3 reads CASSTPSGLAGDNEQFF. DNA for the CDR3: TGTGCCAGCAGCACCCCCTCAGGACTAGCGGGAGACAATGAGCAGTTCTTC.

The genes are TRBV13 and TRBJ2-2; 7 bases align to TRBD2. V trimming: 5 bases; J trimming: 6 bases; junction bases outside the gene matches: 6. CDR3 length: 14 amino acids. Germline V gives CDR1 PRHDT, CDR2 FYEKMQ (reference sequence). Here the CDR3 DNA reads TGTGCCAGCAGCCCCACAACTAGCGCCGGGGAGCTGTTTTTT. It encodes CASSPTTSAGELFF.

The J gene is TRBJ2-4, the V gene TRBV25-1, with 8 bases that match TRBD2. Per the germline V gene, CDR1 is MGHDK and CDR2 is SYGVNS. V was clipped by 2 bases and J by 7 bases; unmatched bases: 10. The CDR3 contains 16 residues. The CDR3 here is CASSELSGSRGNIQYF. DNA of the CDR3: TGTGCCAGCAGTGAACTCAGCGGGAGTAGGGGCAACATTCAGTACTTC. Variable domain in full (rest from reference TRBV25-1 and TRBJ2-4): EADIYQTPRYLVIGTGKKITLECSQTMGHDKMYWYQQDPGMELHLIHYSYGVNSTEKGDLSSESTVSRIRTEHFPLTLESARPSHTSQYLCASSELSGSRGNIQYFGAGTRLSVL.

In its sample, this clone was seen a few times. V usage is TRBV6-5 and J usage is TRBJ2-7; 10 bases agree with TRBD1. Germline V gene data show CDR1 as MNHEY and CDR2 as SVGAGI. The V segment lost 6 bases and the J segment 3 bases; nucleotides outside the gene matches: 5. This CDR3 spans 14 amino acids. Here the CDR3 reads CASRSGTGVYEQYF. In DNA form, the CDR3 reads TGTGCCAGCAGATCCGGGACAGGGGTCTACGAGCAGTACTTC.